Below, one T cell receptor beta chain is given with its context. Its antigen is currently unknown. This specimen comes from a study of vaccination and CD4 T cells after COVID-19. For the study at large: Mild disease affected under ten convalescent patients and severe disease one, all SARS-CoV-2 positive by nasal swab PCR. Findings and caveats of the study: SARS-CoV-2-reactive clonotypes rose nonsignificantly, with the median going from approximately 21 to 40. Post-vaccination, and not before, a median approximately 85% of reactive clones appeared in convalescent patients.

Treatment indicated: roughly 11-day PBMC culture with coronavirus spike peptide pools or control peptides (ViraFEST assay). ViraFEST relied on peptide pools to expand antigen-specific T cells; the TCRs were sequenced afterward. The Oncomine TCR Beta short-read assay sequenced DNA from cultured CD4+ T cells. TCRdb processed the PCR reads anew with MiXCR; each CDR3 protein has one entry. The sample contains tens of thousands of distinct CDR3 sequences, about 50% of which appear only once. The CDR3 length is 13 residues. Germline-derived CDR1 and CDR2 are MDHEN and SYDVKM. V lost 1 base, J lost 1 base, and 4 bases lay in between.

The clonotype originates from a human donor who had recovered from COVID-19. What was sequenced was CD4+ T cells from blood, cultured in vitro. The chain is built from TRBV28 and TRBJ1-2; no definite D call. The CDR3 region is CASSLSINYGYTF. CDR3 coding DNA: TGTGCCAGCAGTTTATCCATTAACTATGGCTACACCTTC.